These 31 T cell receptor beta chains were sequenced from one sample in a study of T cell responses to AZD1222 COVID-19 vaccine. Assay used: immunoSEQ multiplex PCR; TCRdb lists only in-frame clones, some missing. This sample carries about 93,000 clones, 85% to 90% of them seen once, and the ten largest clones take about 2.4%. Material: peripheral blood, obtained 28 days after the second AZD1222 dose. These receptors all come from an adult who received the AZD1222 COVID-19 vaccine.

Concerning this clone itself: Other DNA sequences in the same sample also yield this CDR3. This sequence joins TRBV30 and TRBJ1-1; tentative D call: TRBD1 (5 bases). The CDR3 loop spans 13 amino acids. Germline lookup yields CDR1 GTSNPN and CDR2 SVGIG (reference sequence). Trimming left V 3 bases short and J 3 bases short, with 11 bases between. The chain's CDR3 is CAWSRQGDTEAFF. DNA of the CDR3: TGTGCCTGGAGCCGCCAGGGAGACACTGAAGCTTTCTTT.

V and J are TRBV7-3 and TRBJ1-4; D not resolved. V lost 2 bases and J 0 bases, leaving 10 bases between the germline ends. Germline lookup yields CDR1 SGHTA and CDR2 FQGTGA. CDR3 size: 16 residues. The CDR3 DNA reads as TGTGCCAGCAGCTTAGGCGGAGACACAACTAATGAAAAACTGTTTTTT. This codes for CASSLGGDTTNEKLFF.

The chain uses TRBV28 and TRBJ1-2, with TRBD1 matching 8 bases. CDR3 length equals 14 residues. CDR1 and CDR2 (germline): MDHEN, SYDVKM. Germline trimming cut 4 bases from V and 4 bases from J; bases unmatched to any gene: 5. CDR3 protein: CASSSRGRPYGYTF. The CDR3, as DNA: TGTGCCAGCAGTTCCAGGGGGCGGCCCTATGGCTACACCTTC.

The genes are TRBV7-9 and TRBJ2-1; no clear D. CDR1 is SEHNR and CDR2 is FQNEAQ in the germline V gene (reference sequence). The CDR3 sequence is 12 residues long. The ends were cut back, 3 bases at V and 7 bases at J, with 7 bases in the middle. The CDR3 is CASSLDSNEQFF. In nucleotides, the CDR3 is TGTGCCAGCAGCTTGGATAGTAATGAGCAGTTCTTC.

J is TRBJ1-1 and V is TRBV20-1; D is unclear. CDR1 is DFQATT, CDR2 SNEGSKA, per germline (reference sequence). CDR3 size: 10 residues. Trimming took off 2 bases at V and 5 bases at J, with 3 bases between the two ends. The CDR3 nucleotides read TGCAGTGCTAGATATACTGAAGCTTTCTTT. Translating it yields CSARYTEAFF.

The gene calls are TRBV3-1 (or the pseudogene TRBV3-2) and TRBJ2-5; 8 bases align to TRBD1. Germline trimming cut 1 base from V and 1 base from J; bases unmatched to any gene: 5. Germline V gene sequence: CDR1 LGHDT, CDR2 YNNKEL (reference sequence). CDR3 length equals 16 residues. CDR3 DNA: TGTGCCAGCAGCCAAGCGACCGGGACAGGCCAAGAGACCCAGTACTTC. It translates to CASSQATGTGQETQYF.

V usage is TRBV15 and J usage is TRBJ1-2, with 7 positions matching TRBD1. After removal of 3 bases from V and 4 bases from J, the junction contained 5 bases not matched to a gene. CDR3 length: 14 residues. CDR1 is LNHNV, CDR2 YYDKDF, per germline (reference sequence). CDR3 residues: CATSSPDRVYGYTF. The CDR3 DNA follows: TGTGCCACCAGCAGCCCTGACAGGGTCTATGGCTACACCTTC.

The chain employs TRBV4-3 and TRBJ1-3; D is possibly TRBD1 (6 bases). The V and J ends lost 1 base and 8 bases respectively, with 15 bases between them. The germline V gene encodes CDR1 LGHNA and CDR2 YSLEER. The CDR3 runs 15 residues. In DNA form, the CDR3 reads TGCGCCAGCAGCCAAGTTACAGGGAACGGGTACACCATATATTTT. Its protein is CASSQVTGNGYTIYF.

This clone was picked up one time. J is TRBJ1-1 and V is TRBV4-3, with no clear D. The CDR3 loop spans 15 amino acids. Germline loops: CDR1 LGHNA, CDR2 YSLEER. Trimming shortened V by 0 bases and J by 1 base, and 9 bases separated the two germline ends. Here the CDR3 reads CASSQEPGSNTEAFF. CDR3 nucleotides: TGCGCCAGCAGCCAAGAACCGGGTTCGAACACTGAAGCTTTCTTT.

The chain joins TRBV9 to TRBJ2-2; TRBD2 matches 10 bases. The V gene end was trimmed by 0 bases and the J gene end by 2 bases; junction bases not matched to a gene: 1. CDR1 is SGDLS, CDR2 YYNGEE, per germline. This CDR3 region has 16 residues. The CDR3 region is CASSVELAGNTGELFF. The CDR3 bases are TGTGCCAGCAGCGTAGAACTAGCGGGAAACACCGGGGAGCTGTTTTTT.

The chain combines TRBV5-1 with TRBJ2-2; 7 nucleotides match TRBD2. Germline-derived CDR1 and CDR2 are SGHRS and YFSETQ. V gave up 4 bases and J gave up 4 bases; unmatched junction bases: 4. CDR3 length: 14 residues. The CDR3 DNA reads TGCGCCAGCAGCCCCGGCGGGGGCACCGGGGAGCTGTTTTTT. It encodes CASSPGGGTGELFF.

V gene TRBV25-1 combines with J gene TRBJ2-5, with no clear D. V lost 5 bases and J 5 bases, leaving 12 bases between the germline ends. This CDR3 is 13 amino acids long. In germline, CDR1 is MGHDK, CDR2 SYGVNS. The CDR3 sequence is CASSRSGLETQYF. Here the CDR3 DNA reads TGTGCCAGCAGTCGGTCGGGTTTGGAGACCCAGTACTTC. Complete variable domain (other parts from reference TRBV25-1 and TRBJ2-5): EADIYQTPRYLVIGTGKKITLECSQTMGHDKMYWYQQDPGMELHLIHYSYGVNSTEKGDLSSESTVSRIRTEHFPLTLESARPSHTSQYLCASSRSGLETQYFGPGTRLLVL.

The rearrangement uses TRBV6-5 and TRBJ1-2; no firm D call. The V and J ends lost 9 bases and 2 bases respectively, with 7 bases between them. This CDR3 has 11 residues. Germline loops: CDR1 MNHEY, CDR2 SVGAGI. In nucleotides, the CDR3 is TGTGCCAGTGGTAAAAACTATGGCTACACCTTC. This gives the protein CASGKNYGYTF.

This sequence joins TRBV2 and TRBJ2-7, with D perhaps assigned TRBD1 or TRBD2 (6 bases each). Trimming shortened V by 6 bases and J by 2 bases, and 29 bases separated the two germline ends. CDR1 is SNHLY and CDR2 is FYNNEI in the germline V gene. The length of the CDR3 is 19 residues. CDR3 bases: TGTGCCAGCAGACCGGGTCGGGGGATACCGGGACAATTCACCTACGAGCAGTACTTC. Translating gives CASRPGRGIPGQFTYEQYF. The whole variable domain, filled in from reference TRBV2 and TRBJ2-7, reads EPEVTQTPSHQVTQMGQEVILRCVPISNHLYFYWYRQILGQKVEFLVSFYNNEISEKSEIFDDQFSVERPDGSNFTLKIRSTKLEDSAMYFCASRPGRGIPGQFTYEQYFGPGTRLTVT.

The J gene is TRBJ2-1, the V gene TRBV7-3, with D perhaps TRBD2 (5 bases). V dropped 5 bases and J dropped 8 bases, with 13 bases sitting between them. This CDR3 has 13 amino acids. Germline V CDR1 and CDR2: SGHTA, FQGTGA. CDR3 residues: CASSTRAGDEQFF. Written as DNA, the CDR3 is TGTGCCAGCAGCACTCGGGCCGGGGATGAGCAGTTCTTC.

This sequence joins TRBV30 and TRBJ2-7, with 7 bases matching TRBD2. The CDR3 is 11 amino acids. V lost 2 bases to trimming and J lost 8 bases; unmatched junction nucleotides: 3. Germline assignment: CDR1 GTSNPN and CDR2 SVGIG (reference sequence). Here the CDR3 DNA reads TGTGCCTGGAGTTGGGAGGGTCAGCAGTACTTC. It codes for CAWSWEGQQYF.

The chain joins TRBV6-2 or TRBV6-3 to TRBJ1-2, with 9 bases matching TRBD1. CDR3 length: 13 amino acids. CDR1 is MNHEY, CDR2 SVGEGT, per germline. J was trimmed by 9 bases and V by 5 bases; bases with no gene match: 7. CDR3 amino acids: CASSRGTGRSYTF. As DNA, the CDR3 is TGTGCCAGCAGTCGTGGGACAGGGCGAAGCTACACCTTC.

The V and J genes are TRBV29-1 and TRBJ2-2; 9 nucleotides match TRBD1. Germline V CDR1 and CDR2: SQVTM, ANQGSEA. The CDR3 totals 15 residues. V gave up 5 bases and J gave up 2 bases; unmatched junction bases: 6. Here the CDR3 reads CSVLPGQGNTGELFF. The CDR3 DNA is TGCAGCGTTCTTCCGGGACAGGGCAACACCGGGGAGCTGTTTTTT.

V is TRBV6-6 and J is TRBJ2-1, with 15 bases fitting TRBD2. The CDR3 is 20 residues long. V lost 5 bases and J lost 1; bases outside the gene matches: 12. Germline CDR1 reads MNHNY; CDR2 reads SVGAGI (reference sequence). The CDR3 DNA sequence: TGTGCCAGCAGTCTTTATTGGACTAGCGGGAGGGCATTATCCTACAATGAGCAGTTCTTC. Protein: CASSLYWTSGRALSYNEQFF.

The rearrangement uses TRBV5-1 and TRBJ2-7, with TRBD1 matching 9 bases. Germline V CDR1 and CDR2: SGHRS, YFSETQ. This CDR3 has 15 residues. J gave up 6 bases and V 3 bases, and 10 bases lay outside the gene matches. CDR3 loop: CASSSAGTGSGEQYF. The CDR3 DNA follows: TGCGCCAGCAGCTCCGCCGGGACAGGGTCCGGCGAGCAGTACTTC.

The J gene is TRBJ2-7, the V gene TRBV20-1, with 11 positions matching TRBD2. The CDR3 extends over 15 amino acids. Unmatched junction bases numbered 7, after V lost 3 bases and J lost 3 bases. The germline V gene encodes CDR1 DFQATT and CDR2 SNEGSKA (reference sequence). The CDR3 nucleotides read TGCAGTGCTAGTACCAGTAGCGGGGGGGGCTACGAGCAGTACTTC. It codes for CSASTSSGGGYEQYF.

This rearrangement joins TRBV30 to TRBJ1-2, with D unresolved. The CDR3 is made up of 14 amino acids. The V gene's germline CDR1 is GTSNPN and CDR2 SVGIG (reference sequence). V was pared by 3 bases and J by 2 bases, with 13 bases between. CDR3 DNA sequence: TGTGCCTGGAGCCGAGTGGATCCAAACTATGGCTACACCTTC. Translated: CAWSRVDPNYGYTF.

V and J are TRBV7-9 and TRBJ2-7; 7 nucleotides align to TRBD2. J lost 1 base, V lost 1 base, and 13 bases had no gene match. The CDR3 totals 18 residues. CDR1 and CDR2 (germline): SEHNR, FQNEAQ (reference sequence). CDR3 amino acids: CASSLVGGRLADSYEQYF. CDR3 DNA sequence: TGTGCCAGCAGCTTAGTTGGCGGCCGGCTAGCGGATTCCTACGAGCAGTACTTC.

J is TRBJ2-7 and V is TRBV5-4; D might be TRBD2 (7 bases). This CDR3 is 15 amino acids long. V lost 5 bases and J lost 0, with 15 bases in between. Per germline, CDR1 SGHNT and CDR2 YYREEE (reference sequence). In DNA form, the CDR3 reads TGTGCCAGCAGGGAGGGGGGGGACATCTCCTACGAGCAGTACTTC. Amino acid sequence: CASREGGDISYEQYF.

The genes are TRBV12-3 or TRBV12-4 and TRBJ2-5; D gene ambiguous. Trimming cost V 4 bases and J 4 bases, with 7 bases left between them. CDR3 length: 12 residues. CDR3 region: CASSSRGETQYF. CDR3 DNA: TGTGCCAGCAGTTCCAGAGGAGAGACCCAGTACTTC.

The J gene is TRBJ1-2, the V gene TRBV13; no reliable D call. The V end lost 5 bases, the J end lost 5 bases, and 15 bases lay between the germline ends. The germline gives CDR1 PRHDT, CDR2 FYEKMQ (reference sequence). This CDR3 is 14 amino acids long. CDR3 DNA: TGTGCCAGCAGCCCTGAAAGCAGGCAATATGGCTACACCTTC. It specifies CASSPESRQYGYTF.

The chain is built from TRBV27 and TRBJ2-7, with no clear D. The CDR3 runs to 15 residues. Deletions cut 4 bases from V and 5 bases from J, with 18 bases between. Germline values: CDR1 MNHEY, CDR2 SMNVEV (reference sequence). The CDR3 protein is CASSSHPPGRDEQYF. Written as DNA, the CDR3 is TGTGCCAGCAGTTCCCACCCTCCCGGACGTGACGAGCAGTACTTC.

This clone was detected only once. The chain has TRBV7-9 and TRBJ1-1, with D possibly TRBD1 on 5 matching bases. CDR1 and CDR2 (germline): SEHNR, FQNEAQ (reference sequence). There are 12 residues in the CDR3. V lost 1 base, J lost 7 bases, and 7 bases lay in between. CDR3 nucleotide sequence: TGTGCCAGCAGCTTAGGTGGGGGTGAAGCTTTCTTT. It codes for CASSLGGGEAFF.

The chain has TRBV4-2 and TRBJ2-6; no clear D. Germline V lookup: CDR1 LGHNA, CDR2 YNFKEQ. V was clipped by 1 base and J by 0 bases, with 4 bases between them. This CDR3 is 15 amino acids long. CDR3 nucleotide sequence: TGTGCCAGCAGCCAAGGAAACTCTGGGGCCAACGTCCTGACTTTC. Residues: CASSQGNSGANVLTF.

The chain is built from TRBV4-3 and TRBJ1-1, with 7 bases fitting TRBD1. CDR3 length equals 15 residues. Trimming removed 2 bases from V and 3 bases from J; junction bases left unmatched: 6. Per the germline V gene, CDR1 is LGHNA and CDR2 is YSLEER. The CDR3 here is CASSQNLQGHTEAFF. CDR3 nucleotides: TGCGCCAGCAGCCAAAATCTACAGGGGCACACTGAAGCTTTCTTT.

The J gene is TRBJ2-2, the V gene TRBV5-1, with D perhaps given as TRBD1 or TRBD2 (7 bases each). Germline V gives CDR1 SGHRS, CDR2 YFSETQ. Trimming pared 0 bases from V and 5 bases from J, leaving 11 bases between. The CDR3 spans 15 residues. The CDR3 loop is CASSLVQGGTGELFF. CDR3 nucleotides: TGCGCCAGCAGCTTGGTCCAGGGGGGGACCGGGGAGCTGTTTTTT. Full variable domain (missing parts from reference TRBV5-1 and TRBJ2-2): KAGVTQTPRYLIKTRGQQVTLSCSPISGHRSVSWYQQTPGQGLQFLFEYFSETQRNKGNFPGRFSGRQFSNSRSEMNVSTLELGDSALYLCASSLVQGGTGELFFGEGSRLTVL.